This TCR beta chain was captured by sequencing in a study of blood T cell repertoires in COVID-19. Overall study: The United States, Italy and Spain supplied acute and convalescent COVID-19 samples. PBMCs, B-cell-depleted T cells, or T cells provided the cDNA or gDNA that made up the material.

The assay was immunoSEQ multiplex PCR, and TCRdb's table has in-frame clones only and misses some. Of a few hundred thousand clones in the sample, less than 90% are singletons; the top ten hold around 8%. The receptor comes from an older woman who had recovered from COVID-19. Specimen: PBMCs or T cells enriched from blood (not recorded which).

The CDR3 DNA reads TGTGCCAGTACCCCCCCCGGGACAGGGTCGAAAAGACGGTACGAGCAGTACGTC. This codes for CASTPPGTGSKRRYEQYV. The chain employs TRBV19 and TRBJ2-7, with TRBD1 identical over 9 bases. This CDR3 spans 18 amino acids. J was trimmed by 4 bases and V by 7 bases; bases with no gene match: 20. Germline V gives CDR1 LNHDA, CDR2 SQIVND (reference sequence).